This T cell receptor (beta chain) derives from a study of blood T cell repertoires in COVID-19. Overall study context: Both acute and convalescent COVID-19 samples were obtained from the United States, Italy and Spain.

Comments on this clone: Within the sample, other DNA sequences also encode this same CDR3.

Participants' reported clinical history set cohort assignment. In the original workflow: Counts of nucleated cells, estimated from reference gene primer amplification, were obtained. Only in-frame clones appear in the TCRdb table, and some are missing; sequencing was by immunoSEQ multiplex PCR. V and J calls and clone size are given by that table; D and trimming were obtained from the DNA. The sample contains roughly 250,000 clones, around 86% of which appear only once. The length of the CDR3 is 14 residues. Deletions cut 0 bases from V and 2 bases from J, with 8 bases between. Germline-derived CDR1 and CDR2 are SGDLS and YYNGEE.

The clonotype comes from a woman in her forties or fifties who had recovered from COVID-19. This chain connects TRBV9 to TRBJ1-2; the D gene is possibly TRBD1 (6 bases). The sequencing sample was made of PBMCs or T cells enriched from blood (not recorded which). CDR3 region: CASSVAGTNYGYTF. CDR3 bases: TGTGCCAGCAGCGTAGCCGGGACAAACTATGGCTACACCTTC.